These 20 T cell receptor beta chains were sequenced from one sample in a study of T-cell reconstitution after alpha-beta-depleted transplantation in children. Using unique molecular identifiers, the investigators prepared the TCRbeta library. TCRdb redid the calling of the PCR reads with MiXCR, one entry per CDR3 protein. The data hold more than 450,000 distinct CDR3 sequences, with about a sixth observed a single time. The material was PBMCs from the stem cell graft donor, obtained from the stem cell graft. The receptors were sampled from a human donor who donated a stem cell graft to a child with acute lymphoblastic leukemia.

There are a few counts of this clonotype. The chain uses TRBV7-8 and TRBJ2-1; 7 nucleotides match TRBD2. V was pared by 5 bases and J by 4 bases, with 23 bases of the junction left unmatched. The CDR3 is made up of 20 amino acids. The germline CDR1 and CDR2 sequences are SGHVS and FQNEAQ. The CDR3, as DNA: TGTGCCAGCAGCGAGGGTTTAGGCGGGAGATACAGAATTAATTACAATGAGCAGTTCTTC. Amino acid sequence: CASSEGLGGRYRINYNEQFF.

This clonotype was found a few times. V usage is TRBV27 and J usage is TRBJ2-1; 7 positions agree with TRBD1. This CDR3 region has 19 residues. Per the germline V gene, CDR1 is MNHEY and CDR2 is SMNVEV (reference sequence). Unmatched junction bases numbered 19, after V lost 5 bases and J lost 3 bases. The CDR3 DNA is TGTGCCAGCAGTACATACAGGGGCCTGGGGCTCCGAAACTACAATGAGCAGTTCTTC. Translation gives CASSTYRGLGLRNYNEQFF.

This clonotype has a handful of counts. V and J are TRBV5-1 and TRBJ1-2, with D maybe TRBD1 (6 bases). The germline CDR1 and CDR2 sequences are SGHRS and YFSETQ. Trimming shortened V by 0 bases and J by 4 bases, and 10 bases separated the two germline ends. The CDR3 has 14 residues. The CDR3 bases are TGCGCCAGCAGCTTGGGACAGGAGATCTATGGCTACACCTTC. It codes for CASSLGQEIYGYTF.

CDR3 protein: CASGPGRPYQETQYF. As DNA, the CDR3 is TGTGCTAGTGGTCCGGGACGGCCGTACCAAGAGACCCAGTACTTC. The chain recombines TRBV12-5 with TRBJ2-5; D may match TRBD1 or TRBD2 (5 bases each). There are 15 residues in the CDR3. CDR1 and CDR2 from the germline V gene are LGHNT and FRNRAP. The V and J ends lost 5 bases and 0 bases respectively, with 13 bases between them.

This clonotype was detected only a few times. This chain connects TRBV5-1 to TRBJ2-3; 8 bases fit TRBD1. V lost 9 bases to trimming and J lost 3 bases; unmatched junction nucleotides: 12. Germline V gene data show CDR1 as SGHRS and CDR2 as YFSETQ. The CDR3 is made up of 15 amino acids. The CDR3 DNA is TGCGCCACCGCGAGCCATACAGGGGGAACAGATACGCAGTATTTT. Its protein product is CATASHTGGTDTQYF. The full variable domain, rest sourced from reference TRBV5-1 and TRBJ2-3, is KAGVTQTPRYLIKTRGQQVTLSCSPISGHRSVSWYQQTPGQGLQFLFEYFSETQRNKGNFPGRFSGRQFSNSRSEMNVSTLELGDSALYLCATASHTGGTDTQYFGPGTRLTVL.

The sample holds a few counts of this clonotype. This chain links TRBV18 with TRBJ1-6; D is unclear. CDR1 and CDR2 (germline): KGHSH, LQKENI. With 2 bases removed from V and 11 bases from J, the gap between germline ends came to 10 bases. The CDR3 is 13 residues long. Written as DNA, the CDR3 is TGTGCCAGCTCACCAGCAGTTATTGCACCCCTCCACTTT. Its translation is CASSPAVIAPLHF.

In this sample, this clonotype turned up a few times. This chain connects TRBV5-5 to TRBJ1-4, with D perhaps matching TRBD1 (5 bases). Trimming took 2 bases from V and 8 from J, leaving 22 bases between them. The V gene's germline CDR1 is SGHKS and CDR2 YYEKEE (reference sequence). The CDR3 sequence is 17 residues long. The CDR3 spells CASSLQPGQGVSEKLFF. DNA of the CDR3: TGTGCCAGCAGCTTACAACCCGGCCAGGGCGTTTCGGAAAAACTGTTTTTT.

This clonotype was observed a few times. The CDR3 DNA reads TGTGCCAGCGGGACAGGCGGAAGGGGTACGCAGTATTTT. Protein sequence: CASGTGGRGTQYF. The gene calls are TRBV12-3 or TRBV12-4 and TRBJ2-3; TRBD1 matches 8 bases. With 8 bases clipped from V and 8 bases from J, the junction kept 9 bases outside the gene matches. This CDR3 is 13 amino acids long.

The V gene is TRBV27, the J gene TRBJ2-1, with D tentatively TRBD2 (6 bases). Looked up from germline, CDR1 is MNHEY and CDR2 is SMNVEV (reference sequence). The CDR3 runs 16 residues. V gave up 5 bases and J gave up 7 bases, with 21 bases separating them. The CDR3 sequence: CASSMISGTGGNEQFF. CDR3 nucleotides: TGTGCCAGCAGTATGATTTCCGGGACTGGGGGGAATGAGCAGTTCTTC.

This clonotype was detected a few times. This rearrangement joins TRBV5-1 to TRBJ1-1; the match to TRBD1 covers 7 bases. Germline CDR1 is SGHRS and CDR2 is YFSETQ. V lost 4 bases and J lost 2; bases outside the gene matches: 11. The CDR3 totals 16 residues. This chain's CDR3 is CASSLNRDSLNTEAFF. The CDR3 region has the DNA TGCGCCAGCAGCCTAAACCGGGACAGCCTTAACACTGAAGCTTTCTTT.

The V gene is TRBV12-3 or TRBV12-4, the J gene TRBJ2-7; 7 bases align to TRBD1. The CDR3 is 14 residues long. V gave up 4 bases and J gave up 3 bases; unmatched junction bases: 6. CDR3 residues: CASSSRQGGYEQYF. CDR3 sequence (DNA): TGTGCCAGCAGTTCCCGACAGGGTGGCTACGAGCAGTACTTC.

This clonotype showed up just a few times. The chain is built from TRBV7-2 and TRBJ1-5; D might be TRBD1 (5 bases). Trimming removed 4 bases at V and 0 bases at J, with 10 bases between. CDR3 length: 15 amino acids. Germline assignment: CDR1 SGHTA and CDR2 FQGNSA. The CDR3 sequence is CASSWGPYSNQPQHF. The DNA of the CDR3 is TGTGCCAGCAGCTGGGGACCATATAGCAATCAGCCCCAGCATTTT.

The chain combines TRBV29-1 with TRBJ2-1, with D perhaps TRBD1 (6 bases). There are 13 residues in the CDR3. Trimming took 8 bases from V and 2 from J, leaving 13 bases between them. The germline V gene encodes CDR1 SQVTM and CDR2 ANQGSEA. This CDR3 reads CSPLDSPYNEQFF. The CDR3 DNA follows: TGCAGCCCCCTGGACAGTCCCTACAATGAGCAGTTCTTC.

V and J are TRBV29-1 and TRBJ1-1; D remains ambiguous. V lost 4 bases to trimming and J lost 4 bases, with 10 bases between them. In germline, CDR1 is SQVTM, CDR2 ANQGSEA. The CDR3 spans 12 residues. The CDR3 here is CSVVDWGTEAFF. The CDR3 DNA reads TGCAGCGTTGTAGACTGGGGCACTGAAGCTTTCTTT.

A few counts support this clonotype. This sequence joins TRBV10-3 and TRBJ2-1, with D maybe TRBD2 (7 bases). V was clipped by 4 bases and J by 8 bases, with 18 bases between them. The CDR3 has 15 amino acids. Germline CDR1 is ENHRY and CDR2 is SYGVKD. CDR3 nucleotides: TGTGCCATCAGTGGTCGGGGGGCGGCGGGTGATGAGCAGTTCTTC. It encodes CAISGRGAAGDEQFF.

The V gene is TRBV27, the J gene TRBJ1-2, with a weak D call TRBD1 (6 bases). The V end lost 2 bases, the J end lost 7 bases, and 17 bases lay between the germline ends. CDR1 MNHEY and CDR2 SMNVEV come from the germline V gene (reference sequence). The CDR3 is made up of 15 amino acids. CDR3 coding DNA: TGTGCCAGCAGTTTAATAGGCGGGGGCTTTGTTGGCTACACCTTC. Translated, it gives CASSLIGGGFVGYTF.

This clonotype was seen more than once but under ten times. The rearrangement uses TRBV5-1 and TRBJ1-5; D might be TRBD1 (5 bases). Trimming pared 0 bases from V and 10 bases from J, leaving 17 bases between. Germline V gene data show CDR1 as SGHRS and CDR2 as YFSETQ. The CDR3 has 15 residues. CDR3 sequence reads: CASSLAWDRREPQHF. The CDR3 DNA sequence: TGCGCCAGCAGCTTGGCATGGGACCGAAGGGAACCCCAGCATTTT.

This clonotype was seen a few times. This chain links TRBV7-8 with TRBJ1-3, with D hard to call. Per germline, CDR1 SGHVS and CDR2 FQNEAQ. V was cut by 1 base and J by 0 bases, with 7 bases left in between. The CDR3 length is 15 residues. The CDR3 bases are TGTGCCAGCAGCTTAGTATGGCCCTCTGGAAACACCATATATTTT. Protein: CASSLVWPSGNTIYF.

The rearrangement uses TRBV20-1 and TRBJ1-5, with a weak D call TRBD1 (5 bases). Trimming left V 4 bases short and J 3 bases short, with 16 bases between. Germline V gene data show CDR1 as DFQATT and CDR2 as SNEGSKA (reference sequence). This CDR3 is built from 15 residues. CDR3 sequence reads: CSAIRWGGDNQPQHF. The CDR3 DNA sequence: TGCAGTGCTATAAGATGGGGAGGGGACAATCAGCCCCAGCATTTT.

The CDR3 protein is CASSYGSQGAKEQFF. Here the CDR3 DNA reads TGTGCCAGTAGCTATGGTTCGCAGGGGGCAAAGGAGCAGTTCTTC. The chain employs TRBV19 and TRBJ2-1; 8 bases line up with TRBD1. Germline loops: CDR1 LNHDA, CDR2 SQIVND (reference sequence). J was trimmed by 10 bases and V by 6 bases; bases with no gene match: 14. This CDR3 spans 15 amino acids. Using reference TRBV19 and TRBJ2-1 for the parts outside the CDR3, the full variable domain is DGGITQSPKYLFRKEGQNVTLSCEQNLNHDAMYWYRQDPGQGLRLIYYSQIVNDFQKGDIAEGYSVSREKKESFPLTVTSAQKNPTAFYLCASSYGSQGAKEQFFGPGTRLTVL.